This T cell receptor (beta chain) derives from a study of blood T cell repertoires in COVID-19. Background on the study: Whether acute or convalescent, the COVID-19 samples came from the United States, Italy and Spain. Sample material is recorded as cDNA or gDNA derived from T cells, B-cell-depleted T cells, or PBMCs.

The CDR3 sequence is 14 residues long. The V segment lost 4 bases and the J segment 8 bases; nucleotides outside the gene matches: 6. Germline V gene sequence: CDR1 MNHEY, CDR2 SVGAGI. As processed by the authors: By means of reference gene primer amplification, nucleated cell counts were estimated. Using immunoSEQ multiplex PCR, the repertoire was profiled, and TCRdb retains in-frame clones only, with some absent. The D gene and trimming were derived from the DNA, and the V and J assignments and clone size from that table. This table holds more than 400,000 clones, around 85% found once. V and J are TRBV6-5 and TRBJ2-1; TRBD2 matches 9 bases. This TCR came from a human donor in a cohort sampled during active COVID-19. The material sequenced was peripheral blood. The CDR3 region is CASSWAGGPHEQFF. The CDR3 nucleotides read TGTGCCAGCAGTTGGGCGGGAGGGCCCCATGAGCAGTTCTTC.